This TCR beta chain appears in the sequencing data of a study of blood T cell repertoires in COVID-19. Across the whole study: The analysed material was cDNA or gDNA that came from T cells, B-cell-depleted T cells, or PBMCs.

Living in about two dozen US areas, the participants were between 18 and 89 years of age. Exposed enrollees had met someone with a PCR-confirmed or clinician-diagnosed COVID-19 case at some point within the 2 weeks before study entry. TCRdb keeps only in-frame clones here, not all; method: immunoSEQ multiplex PCR. The sample has about 350,000 clones; about 88% are singletons. CDR3 length: 13 residues. The germline V gene encodes CDR1 SGHAT and CDR2 FQNNGV. V lost 5 bases, J lost 2 bases, and 7 bases lay in between. The rearrangement joins TRBV11-2 to TRBJ1-3, with D uncertain. The sample comprised PBMCs or T cells enriched from blood (not recorded which). The sequence came from a woman aged 30 to 39 who had been exposed to COVID-19. CDR3: CASSARTGNTIYF. CDR3 coding DNA: TGTGCCAGCAGCGCGCGGACTGGAAACACCATATATTTT.